These 16 T cell receptor beta chains originate from one sample sequenced in a study of CD8+CD57+ T cells in acquired aplastic anemia (dated by TCRdb to the late 2010s). Sequencing relied on an Illumina HiSeq 2000. TCR beta VDJ combination and CDR3 sequence profiling used genomic DNA as the template. TCRdb cleaned the public reads at Q25 with fastp, built clones with MiXCR and kept in-frame beta chains. Every entry covers one CDR3 protein and lists the most common genes and DNA from its rows. The sample yields around 140,000 distinct CDR3 sequences; around two fifths were counted once. The ten largest clones add up to roughly 8.1% of the sample. Source material: sorted CD4+, CD8+, or CD8+CD57+ T cells (not recorded which) from PBMCs. These receptors came from a human donor in good health, serving as a control.

Note on this clonotype: A single base separates this from a much larger clone, so it may be a read error. The V gene is TRBV6-2 or TRBV6-3, the J gene TRBJ2-7; tentatively, D is TRBD2 (6 bases). This CDR3 spans 14 amino acids. Germline V gene lookup returns CDR1 MNHEY and CDR2 SVGEGT. V was shortened by 11 bases and J by 3 bases, with 20 bases between the two germline ends. CDR3 DNA sequence: TGTGCCGCAGCCCACCCTAGCGAGTTCTACGAGCAGTACTTC. Translated: CAAAHPSEFYEQYF.

V gene TRBV7-9 combines with J gene TRBJ1-6, with TRBD1 as a possible D gene (5 bases). With 5 bases removed from V and 5 bases from J, the gap between germline ends came to 13 bases. Germline V gene data show CDR1 as SEHNR and CDR2 as FQNEAQ (reference sequence). CDR3 length: 15 residues. This CDR3 reads CASSQPGTDNSPLHF. In DNA form, the CDR3 reads TGTGCCAGCAGCCAGCCCGGGACTGATAATTCACCCCTCCACTTT. The full variable domain, completed using reference TRBV7-9 and TRBJ1-6, is DTGVSQNPRHKITKRGQNVTFRCDPISEHNRLYWYRQTLGQGPEFLTYFQNEAQLEKSRLLSDRFSAERPKGSFSTLEIQRTEQGDSAMYLCASSQPGTDNSPLHFGNGTRLTVT.

This clonotype was observed many times. The rearrangement links TRBV29-1 to TRBJ1-1; D gene unclear. Germline CDR1 SQVTM, CDR2 ANQGSEA. CDR3 length equals 14 residues. V dropped 4 bases and J dropped 0 bases, with 12 bases sitting between them. The CDR3, as DNA: TGCAGCGTTGGCAGACACCTAATGAACACTGAAGCTTTCTTT. Protein product: CSVGRHLMNTEAFF.

Of note for this clonotype: Given a much more abundant clone one base away, this may be a read error. The chain uses TRBV29-1 and TRBJ1-1, with D perhaps matching TRBD1 (6 bases). Per germline, CDR1 SQVTM and CDR2 ANQGSEA. This CDR3 spans 12 amino acids. V was shortened by 3 bases and J by 4 bases, with 9 bases between the two germline ends. The CDR3: CSVDRGVTEAFF. The CDR3 nucleotides are TGCAGCGTTGATAGGGGGGTCACTGAAGCTTTCTTT.

The chain joins TRBV20-1 to TRBJ2-1; 12 bases fit TRBD2. Germline CDR1 reads DFQATT; CDR2 reads SNEGSKA (reference sequence). The J segment lost 9 bases and the V segment lost 0 bases, leaving 9 bases of the junction unmatched. The CDR3 runs to 16 residues. The CDR3: CSARDPASGGEGEQFF. CDR3 bases: TGCAGTGCTAGAGATCCGGCTAGCGGGGGGGAGGGTGAGCAGTTCTTC.

This clonotype has at least ten counts. V and J are TRBV11-3 and TRBJ2-5, with D perhaps matching TRBD1 or TRBD2 (6 bases each). V lost 5 bases and J 2 bases, leaving 9 bases between the germline ends. This CDR3 spans 13 amino acids. Germline loops: CDR1 SGHNT, CDR2 YENEEA. The CDR3 nucleotides are TGTGCCAGCAGCAGGGGGGCTCAAGAGACCCAGTACTTC. As protein: CASSRGAQETQYF.

This clonotype was picked up a small number of times. One end of the junction fails to match germline, which may point to a read error. V and J are TRBV5-1 and TRBJ2-2; possible D gene TRBD1, 6 bases. The CDR3 has 15 residues. The germline V gene encodes CDR1 SGHRS and CDR2 YFSETQ. The CDR3 spells CASSLGHSNAGELFF. The CDR3 DNA reads as TGCGCCAGCAGCCTGGGACATTCGAACGCCGGGGAGCTGTTTTTT.

This chain links TRBV24-1 with TRBJ2-5, with D unresolved. The CDR3 covers 13 residues. V lost 3 bases and J 5 bases, leaving 9 bases between the germline ends. Looked up from germline, CDR1 is KGHDR and CDR2 is SFDVKD. The DNA of the CDR3 is TGTGCCACCAGTGATCGTAGAAAGGAGACCCAGTACTTC. Translated: CATSDRRKETQYF.

The V call is TRBV20-1, the J call TRBJ2-3; 8 bases are shared with TRBD2. CDR3 length: 17 residues. The trim removed 6 bases at V and 1 base at J, leaving 15 bases unmatched. Germline V gene data show CDR1 as DFQATT and CDR2 as SNEGSKA (reference sequence). The CDR3 loop reads CSAPGAGGESGTDTQYF. CDR3 nucleotides: TGCAGTGCCCCCGGGGCGGGAGGAGAATCTGGCACAGATACGCAGTATTTT.

Remarks on this clonotype: This may come from a read error, since a much larger clone is one base off. This chain uses TRBV5-1 with TRBJ2-1, with 10 bases aligning to TRBD2. The length of the CDR3 is 16 residues. Germline CDR1 and CDR2: SGHRS and YFSETQ. The CDR3 region is CASSLSGRAVYNEQSF. The CDR3 nucleotides are TGCGCCAGCAGCTTAAGCGGGAGGGCCGTTTACAATGAGCAGTCCTTC. The variable domain in full, with the rest retrieved from reference TRBV5-1 and TRBJ2-1, is KAGVTQTPRYLIKTRGQQVTLSCSPISGHRSVSWYQQTPGQGLQFLFEYFSETQRNKGNFPGRFSGRQFSNSRSEMNVSTLELGDSALYLCASSLSGRAVYNEQSFGPGTRLTVL.

This clonotype occurred many times. The rearrangement joins TRBV11-2 to TRBJ1-6, with D uncertain. Germline V lookup: CDR1 SGHAT, CDR2 FQNNGV. The germline V and J ends were trimmed by 1 base and 15 bases, with 13 bases remaining between them. The CDR3 sequence is 13 residues long. CDR3 DNA sequence: TGTGCCAGCAGCTTAGTCCAGGCCCAGCTCCTCCACTTT. Amino acids: CASSLVQAQLLHF.

The chain has TRBV7-2 and TRBJ2-5, with 8 bases matching TRBD2. Germline assignment: CDR1 SGHTA and CDR2 FQGNSA. Trimming removed 5 bases from V and 3 bases from J; junction bases left unmatched: 8. The CDR3 has 15 amino acids. The CDR3 DNA is TGTGCCAGCAGCAACGGACTAGCCCTTAAAGAGACCCAGTACTTC. Translation: CASSNGLALKETQYF. Full variable domain (missing parts from reference TRBV7-2 and TRBJ2-5): GAGVSQSPSNKVTEKGKDVELRCDPISGHTALYWYRQSLGQGLEFLIYFQGNSAPDKSGLPSDRFSAERTGGSVSTLTIQRTQQEDSAVYLCASSNGLALKETQYFGPGTRLLVL.

This clonotype occurred many times. The rearrangement uses TRBV10-1 and TRBJ1-3; weak D call: TRBD1 (5 bases). Germline assignment: CDR1 WNHNN and CDR2 SYGVQD (reference sequence). V gave up 4 bases and J gave up 5 bases, with 18 bases separating them. The CDR3 is 16 residues long. CDR3 bases: TGCGCCAGCAGTGGAGGGGCCGGAGGACTCCGAAACACCATATATTTT. Its protein product is CASSGGAGGLRNTIYF.

This clonotype was seen many times. The chain has TRBV6-1 and TRBJ1-2, with D possibly matching TRBD1 (6 bases). Germline values: CDR1 MNHNS, CDR2 SASEGT. The CDR3 consists of 15 residues. V lost 8 bases and J 2 bases, leaving 18 bases between the germline ends. The CDR3 spells CASQGSRQGNYGYTF. As DNA, the CDR3 is TGTGCCAGCCAGGGTAGTCGTCAGGGGAACTATGGCTACACCTTC.

DNA of the CDR3: TGTGCCAGCAGTGTAATAGGGACAGCGAACACTGAAGCTTTCTTT. This translates into CASSVIGTANTEAFF. This chain joins TRBV6-1 and TRBJ1-1, with TRBD1 identical over 7 bases. The CDR3 has 15 amino acids. Unmatched junction bases numbered 6, after V lost 4 bases and J lost 1 base. From germline, CDR1 is MNHNS and CDR2 SASEGT.

In its sample, this clonotype was seen many times. This chain links TRBV9 with TRBJ1-6; tentatively, D is TRBD1 (5 bases). V lost 1 base, J lost 8 bases, and 13 bases lay in between. The CDR3 totals 15 residues. Germline V CDR1 and CDR2: SGDLS, YYNGEE. The CDR3 is CASSVTDIVDSPLHF. CDR3 in DNA: TGTGCCAGCAGCGTAACGGACATCGTTGATTCACCCCTCCACTTT.